The 15 T cell receptor beta chains in this list originate from one sample, sequenced in a study of T-cell reconstitution after alpha-beta-depleted transplantation in children. Preparation of the TCRbeta library used unique molecular identifiers. TCRdb ran MiXCR on the PCR reads and lists one entry per CDR3 protein. The profile covers under 750,000 distinct CDR3 sequences, with about 23% appearing a single time and 13% to 15% taken by the ten largest. The sample in question was PBMCs, mostly from graft donor cells, obtained 360 days after TCRalphabeta/CD19-depleted stem cell transplant. Receptors originate from a boy in the first two years of life who had a stem cell transplant for acute myeloid leukemia, so the T cells may come from the graft donor.

This clonotype was counted many times. The chain uses TRBV27 and TRBJ1-5; D is perhaps TRBD1 (5 bases). CDR1 and CDR2 (germline): MNHEY, SMNVEV (reference sequence). There are 15 residues in the CDR3. V was cut by 1 base and J by 6 bases, with 13 bases left in between. CDR3 in DNA: TGTGCCAGCAGTTTATGGGCAGGGCTAGGTCAGCCCCAGCATTTT. Protein sequence: CASSLWAGLGQPQHF.

This clonotype appeared a few times. The V gene is TRBV6-5, the J gene TRBJ1-1, with unresolved D. The CDR3 covers 12 residues. Trimming took 10 bases from V and 2 from J, leaving 11 bases between them. Germline loops: CDR1 MNHEY, CDR2 SVGAGI. CDR3 protein: CATKDVNTEAFF. CDR3 bases: TGTGCCACCAAGGACGTTAACACTGAAGCTTTCTTT.

This clonotype came up a few times. The chain combines TRBV5-6 with TRBJ2-2; no definite D call. CDR1 and CDR2 (germline): SGHDT, YYEEEE. Trimming removed 10 bases at V and 0 bases at J, with 10 bases between. CDR3 length: 13 amino acids. CDR3 DNA: TGTGCCGCCTCCGGGCCGAACACCGGGGAGCTGTTTTTT. Its translation is CAASGPNTGELFF.

This clonotype showed up just a few times. The chain joins TRBV6-1 to TRBJ2-2; D unresolved. The V end lost 6 bases, the J end lost 0 bases, and 8 bases lay between the germline ends. The CDR3 has 14 amino acids. The germline gives CDR1 MNHNS, CDR2 SASEGT. DNA of the CDR3: TGTGCCAGCAGCAAAAGGGCGAACACCGGGGAGCTGTTTTTT. Its protein product is CASSKRANTGELFF.

This clonotype was detected many times. The chain couples TRBV3-1 to TRBJ2-7, with a tentative D call TRBD1 (6 bases). Germline-derived CDR1 and CDR2 are LGHDT and YNNKEL (reference sequence). The CDR3 contains 16 residues. V shed 0 bases and J shed 2 bases, with 14 bases lying between them. The CDR3 reads CASSQEDSPGTYEQYF. The CDR3 region has the DNA TGTGCCAGCAGCCAAGAGGACAGTCCAGGGACCTACGAGCAGTACTTC.

V usage is TRBV12-3 or TRBV12-4 and J usage is TRBJ1-5; 10 nucleotides line up with TRBD1. The V gene end was trimmed by 4 bases and the J gene end by 4 bases; junction bases not matched to a gene: 7. This CDR3 has 16 amino acids. CDR3 loop: CASSYSTGGFNQPQHF. DNA for the CDR3: TGTGCCAGCAGTTATTCGACAGGGGGCTTTAATCAGCCCCAGCATTTT.

The rearrangement links TRBV6-5 to TRBJ1-2, with TRBD1 matching over 8 bases. Trimming cost V 7 bases and J 8 bases; bases outside gene matches: 6. CDR3 size: 12 residues. Germline CDR1 MNHEY, CDR2 SVGAGI. CDR3 DNA: TGTGCCAGCAAAAGACAGGGGTGGGGCTACACCTTC. This sequence encodes CASKRQGWGYTF.

This clonotype was observed at least ten times. The rearrangement links TRBV28 to TRBJ1-2; tentatively, D is TRBD1 (6 bases). Trimming took off 3 bases at V and 7 bases at J, with 15 bases between the two ends. CDR3 length equals 14 residues. The germline V gene has CDR1 MDHEN and CDR2 SYDVKM. CDR3 sequence: CASSFVAGASGYTF. The CDR3 DNA reads TGTGCCAGCAGTTTTGTGGCAGGGGCATCTGGCTACACCTTC.

The V call is TRBV27, the J call TRBJ2-2, with D perhaps matching TRBD2 (5 bases). Germline CDR1 MNHEY, CDR2 SMNVEV (reference sequence). The germline V and J ends were trimmed by 5 bases and 5 bases, with 9 bases remaining between them. The CDR3 totals 13 residues. CDR3 sequence (DNA): TGTGCCAGCAGTGGGAGTCGTACCGGGGAGCTGTTTTTT. Protein product: CASSGSRTGELFF.

The chain links TRBV4-1 to TRBJ1-2; 7 bases align to TRBD1. The trim removed 5 bases at V and 5 bases at J, leaving 11 bases unmatched. This CDR3 has 15 amino acids. Germline values: CDR1 MGHRA, CDR2 YSYEKL. The CDR3: CASSAIAGTEYGYTF. Written as DNA, the CDR3 is TGCGCCAGCAGCGCGATCGCCGGGACAGAATATGGCTACACCTTC.

This clonotype was seen more than once but under ten times. The chain carries TRBV7-9 and TRBJ2-6; D is ambiguous. Trimming left V 6 bases short and J 2 bases short, with 5 bases between. Germline CDR1 SEHNR, CDR2 FQNEAQ (reference sequence). CDR3 length equals 13 residues. The CDR3 protein is CASSTTGANVLTF. Written as DNA, the CDR3 is TGTGCCAGCAGTACGACTGGGGCCAACGTCCTGACTTTC.

The chain couples TRBV21-1 to TRBJ2-7. TRBV21-1 is labeled a pseudogene. The CDR3 is made up of 16 amino acids. CDR3 protein: CASSKSHSQSSYEQYF. The CDR3 coding sequence is TGTGCCAGCAGCAAATCCCACAGCCAGAGCTCCTACGAGCAGTACTTC.

The sample holds many counts of this clonotype. The J gene is TRBJ2-3, the V gene TRBV7-9, with D tentatively TRBD1 (5 bases). Germline CDR1 reads SEHNR; CDR2 reads FQNEAQ (reference sequence). This CDR3 has 15 amino acids. The V and J ends lost 1 base and 3 bases respectively, with 11 bases between them. The CDR3, as DNA: TGTGCCAGCAGCTTAGACGTCTACAGGACAGATACGCAGTATTTT. The encoded protein is CASSLDVYRTDTQYF.

The genes are TRBV20-1 and TRBJ2-3; unclear D gene. This CDR3 region has 13 residues. The germline V gene has CDR1 DFQATT and CDR2 SNEGSKA (reference sequence). V was cut by 6 bases and J by 1 base, with 11 bases left in between. CDR3 nucleotides: TGCAGTGCCTTGAGAGGCGGCACAGATACGCAGTATTTT. This codes for CSALRGGTDTQYF.

The genes are TRBV6-2 or TRBV6-3 and TRBJ1-2; D is unclear. V was pared by 0 bases and J by 9 bases, with 11 bases between. This CDR3 comprises 13 residues. Germline V gene data show CDR1 as MNHEY and CDR2 as SVGEGT. The CDR3 nucleotides are TGTGCCAGCAGTTACTCGATGCGGATGAGCTACACCTTC. This codes for CASSYSMRMSYTF.